Listed below are T cell receptor beta chains from one sample, sequenced in a study of radiation and T cells in renal cell carcinoma. Produced via immunoSEQ multiplex PCR; TCRdb's table is partial and in-frame only. Of 150,000 or so clones listed, roughly 80% are singletons. The specimen comprised blood, sampled from a patient whose treatment included radiotherapy and nephrectomy. These receptors were obtained from a woman aged 45-60 years with renal cell carcinoma. Both conserved end residues are part of each CDR3. D genes are given only for firm matches. Clone size, where shown, is once, few, many, or a class for clones that have expanded.

. TRBJ2-7 . TRBV4-1 CASSQALADSYEQYF TGCGCCAGCAGCCAAGCGCTAGCAGACTCCTACGAGCAGTACTTC
. TRBJ2-2 TRBD2 TRBV9 CASSVGGRVPGELFF TGTGCCAGCAGCGTCGGCGGGAGGGTTCCCGGGGAGCTGTTTTTT
. TRBJ1-1 . TRBV30 CASYRGGTEAFF TGTGCCTCATACCGGGGGGGCACTGAAGCTTTCTTT
. TRBJ1-1 . TRBV28 CASSGWNGEAFF TGTGCCAGCAGTGGCTGGAACGGTGAAGCTTTCTTT
. TRBJ2-7 TRBD2 TRBV5-1 CASSGEAGDSYEQYF TGCGCCAGCAGCGGCGAAGCGGGAGACTCCTACGAGCAGTACTTC
. TRBJ2-7 . TRBV30 CAWSVRRDEQYF TGTGCCTGGAGTGTACGTCGAGACGAGCAGTACTTC
. TRBJ1-2 TRBD1 TRBV7-2 CASTQKQGEVGYTF TGTGCCAGCACCCAAAAGCAGGGGGAGGTTGGCTACACCTTC
. TRBJ1-5 TRBD1 TRBV6-6 CASRLGQGDNQPQHF TGTGCCAGCAGGCTGGGACAGGGGGACAATCAGCCCCAGCATTTT
once TRBJ1-2 . TRBV9 CASSVEGRGIYGYTF TGTGCCAGCAGCGTCGAGGGGCGGGGTATCTATGGCTACACCTTC
. TRBJ1-2 TRBD1 TRBV5-4 CASSSATGDGNYGYTF TGTGCCAGCAGCTCGGCTACAGGGGATGGGAACTATGGCTACACCTTC
. TRBJ2-2 TRBD2 TRBV5-1 CASSLTSGDSELFF TGCGCCAGCAGCTTGACTAGCGGGGACTCGGAGCTGTTTTTT
. TRBJ2-2 TRBD2 TRBV10-3 CAISESVAGEGVTGELFF TGTGCCATCAGTGAGTCCGTGGCGGGAGAAGGAGTGACCGGGGAGCTGTTTTTT
. TRBJ2-1 TRBD2 TRBV25-1 CASSELAGGPDEQFF TGTGCCAGCAGTGAACTGGCGGGGGGGCCAGATGAGCAGTTCTTC
few TRBJ2-5 TRBD1 TRBV28 CASRRGPGETQYF TGTGCCAGCAGGAGGGGGCCAGGGGAGACCCAGTACTTC
. TRBJ1-2 . TRBV18 CASSRYRENYGYTF TGTGCCAGCTCACGCTACAGGGAAAACTATGGCTACACCTTC
. TRBJ1-1 TRBD1 TRBV18 CASSPQGANPEAFF TGTGCCAGCTCACCACAGGGGGCGAACCCTGAAGCTTTCTTT
. TRBJ2-7 TRBD2 TRBV9 CASSVAASGRHEQYF TGTGCCAGCAGCGTAGCTGCTAGCGGGAGGCACGAGCAGTACTTC
few TRBJ1-2 TRBD1 TRBV10-1 CASSEYRTGGKYGYTF TGCGCCAGCAGTGAGTATCGGACAGGGGGAAAGTATGGCTACACCTTC
. TRBJ1-1 . TRBV5-6 CASSLVSQGATEAFF TGTGCCAGCAGCTTGGTATCTCAAGGGGCCACTGAAGCTTTCTTT
. TRBJ1-1 . TRBV25-1 CASSEYVADTEAFF TGTGCCAGCAGTGAATATGTGGCGGACACTGAAGCTTTCTTT
. TRBJ2-2 . TRBV6-5 CASSWGKTGELFF TGTGCCAGCAGCTGGGGGAAGACCGGGGAGCTGTTTTTT
. TRBJ2-7 . TRBV6-1 CASSERGPYEQYF TGTGCCAGCAGTGAAAGGGGACCCTACGAGCAGTACTTC
few TRBJ2-3 TRBD2 TRBV11-2 CASSLAVDTDTQYF TGTGCCAGCAGCCTAGCGGTAGACACAGATACGCAGTATTTT
. TRBJ2-3 . TRBV9 CASERVGTDTQYF TGTGCCAGCGAGCGGGTTGGCACAGATACGCAGTATTTT
. TRBJ2-2 . TRBV30 CAWSRGKNTGELFF TGTGCCTGGAGTAGGGGCAAGAACACCGGGGAGCTGTTTTTT
once TRBJ2-3 TRBD1 TRBV5-1 CASSSGQGWADTQYF TGCGCCAGCAGCTCAGGACAGGGTTGGGCAGATACGCAGTATTTT